This record looks at one TCR beta chain sequence and its context. Its antigen target is currently unknown. No base quality values were provided; no much bigger clone lies one nucleotide off. Whole blood was collected in K2EDTA tubes by collaborating institutions according to the institutions' own protocols. For TCRbeta analysis, collaborator samples were shipped as frozen whole blood, as isolated PBMCs, or as DNA extracted from either sample type. The data were taken from a study of blood T cell repertoires in COVID-19 (dated by TCRdb to the early 2020s). Some background on the complete study: Samples from collaborators originated in the United States, Italy and Spain and spanned both the acute and convalescent phases of COVID-19. Deeply sampled blood TCRbeta repertoires from subjects exposed to, actively infected with, or recovered from COVID-19 were included in the dataset. The material from the prospective study consisted of cDNA or gDNA derived from T cells, B-cell-depleted T cells, or PBMCs. Samples came from the ongoing ImmuneRACE study (first 160 participants) plus 1,254 subjects from 6 global collaborators. Sample metadata almost always included a de-identified subject ID, COVID-19 status, age in years and sex. The repertoires were made available in a free public database intended to serve as a resource for research on the immune response to SARS-CoV-2. Where HLA class I and class II types were available, the types were taken from metadata supplied by the sample provider, not from assay-based typing.

Study-wide conclusions, independent of this receptor: The quantity of clinical and demographic metadata differed by source and by participant and was supplied without curation.

The CDR3 measures 15 amino acids from cysteine to phenylalanine. Kept here is only the CDR3 DNA, which spans 45 bases and is read in frame from base 1. From V the trimming removes 7 bases and from J it removes 1 base, while the gene matches leave 11 bases of the junction unaccounted for. According to the germline V gene, CDR1 reads SGHRS and CDR2 reads YFSETQ. TCRbeta CDR3 regions were amplified from genomic DNA using the immunoSEQ Assay, a bias-controlled multiplex PCR. The authors' analysis ran thus. Within the assay, amplification of reference gene primers was used to estimate how many nucleated cells each sample contained. Sequence reads were collapsed and filtered to measure the absolute abundance of every unique TCRbeta CDR3 rearrangement. For each sample, productive Simpson clonality was calculated by taking the square root of Simpson's diversity index across productive rearrangements. The table was pulled from immuneACCESS by TCRdb, which kept in-frame rearrangements only. Such tables lose some clones; where checked, under half of the loss comes from unresolved V genes, and the rest has no known cause. V and J calls and clone size follow that table, whereas D and trimming were derived from the DNA. A total of 310,000 or so clones appear in this sample, 88% of them only once. The ten most abundant clones make up more than 3% of the sample.

This receptor was identified in a woman aged 50 to 60 with active or convalescent COVID-19. Sequencing input: peripheral blood. The rearrangement combines TRBV5-1 with TRBJ2-7, with 7 bases aligning to TRBD2. The nucleotides read TGCGCCAGCTCCGGATCACGGGAGGAGTCCTACGAGCAGTACTTC. It specifies CASSGSREESYEQYF. This CDR3, with the reference TRBV5-1 and TRBJ2-7 proteins standing in past its ends, gives the full variable domain KAGVTQTPRYLIKTRGQQVTLSCSPISGHRSVSWYQQTPGQGLQFLFEYFSETQRNKGNFPGRFSGRQFSNSRSEMNVSTLELGDSALYLCASSGSREESYEQYFGPGTRLTVT.